Below are 29 T cell receptor beta chains sequenced from a single sample in a study of blood T cell repertoires in COVID-19. TCRdb's table, derived via immunoSEQ multiplex PCR, lists solely in-frame clones and lacks some. This table has approximately 90,000 clones, approximately 84% appearing once. The specimen was peripheral blood. All receptors derive from a man between 65 and 85 years old with COVID-19, enrolled during active disease.

This clone was picked up a small number of times. This rearrangement joins TRBV19 to TRBJ1-1, with a tentative D call TRBD1 (5 bases). The CDR3 has 15 amino acids. The germline V gene encodes CDR1 LNHDA and CDR2 SQIVND (reference sequence). Trimming took off 7 bases at V and 1 base at J, with 16 bases between the two ends. Written as DNA, the CDR3 is TGTGCCAGTAAGCAGGGCCGCTCGAGGAACACTGAAGCTTTCTTT. It encodes CASKQGRSRNTEAFF. Variable domain in full (rest from reference TRBV19 and TRBJ1-1): DGGITQSPKYLFRKEGQNVTLSCEQNLNHDAMYWYRQDPGQGLRLIYYSQIVNDFQKGDIAEGYSVSREKKESFPLTVTSAQKNPTAFYLCASKQGRSRNTEAFFGQGTRLTVV.

The J gene is TRBJ2-3, the V gene TRBV4-2; 7 bases align to TRBD2. The V gene's germline CDR1 is LGHNA and CDR2 YNFKEQ. The CDR3 is 13 residues long. V was clipped by 2 bases and J by 11 bases; unmatched bases: 7. This CDR3 is CASSQFVRELQYF. Written as DNA, the CDR3 is TGTGCCAGCAGCCAATTTGTGCGGGAGCTGCAGTATTTT.

This chain uses TRBV28 with TRBJ1-2; TRBD1 matches 10 bases. V lost 6 bases and J lost 7; bases outside the gene matches: 14. CDR1 MDHEN and CDR2 SYDVKM come from the germline V gene. The CDR3 extends over 16 amino acids. The CDR3 reads CASSLLGDRGMRGYTF. The DNA for the CDR3 is TGTGCCAGCAGCCTCCTGGGGGACAGGGGAATGCGTGGCTACACCTTC.

The chain carries TRBV7-2 and TRBJ2-7; D is unclear. The CDR3 runs to 11 residues. V dropped 6 bases and J dropped 3 bases, with 6 bases sitting between them. Germline CDR1 SGHTA, CDR2 FQGNSA. The CDR3 protein is CASSFLYEQYF. CDR3 DNA: TGTGCCAGCAGTTTTCTCTACGAGCAGTACTTC.

V usage is TRBV4-2 and J usage is TRBJ1-3, with D maybe TRBD1 (6 bases). The CDR3 runs to 17 residues. Trimming cost V 4 bases and J 0 bases, with 16 bases left between them. Germline V gives CDR1 LGHNA, CDR2 YNFKEQ. DNA of the CDR3: TGTGCCAGCAGCCGAGAGCGCCGGGACAACTCTGGAAACACCATATATTTT. This sequence encodes CASSRERRDNSGNTIYF.

The chain carries TRBV11-3 and TRBJ2-2; 10 bases match TRBD1. CDR1 and CDR2 (germline): SGHNT, YENEEA. This CDR3 comprises 16 residues. V gave up 6 bases and J gave up 0 bases; unmatched junction bases: 4. The CDR3 nucleotides are TGTGCCAGCAGACTAGGACAGGGGGCGAACACCGGGGAGCTGTTTTTT. Residues: CASRLGQGANTGELFF.

The chain is built from TRBV7-9 and TRBJ1-3; D gene uncertain. CDR1 and CDR2 from the germline V gene are SEHNR and FQNEAQ (reference sequence). The CDR3 is 12 amino acids. V lost 4 bases, J lost 6 bases, and 7 bases lay in between. The chain's CDR3 is CASSSSVNTIYF. CDR3 in DNA: TGTGCCAGCAGCTCTAGTGTAAACACCATATATTTT. The variable domain in full, with the rest retrieved from reference TRBV7-9 and TRBJ1-3, is DTGVSQNPRHKITKRGQNVTFRCDPISEHNRLYWYRQTLGQGPEFLTYFQNEAQLEKSRLLSDRFSAERPKGSFSTLEIQRTEQGDSAMYLCASSSSVNTIYFGEGSWLTVV.

The gene calls are TRBV6-5 and TRBJ2-1, with 10 bases fitting TRBD2. V gave up 6 bases and J gave up 2 bases; unmatched junction bases: 1. Germline CDR1 and CDR2: MNHEY and SVGAGI. This CDR3 has 14 residues. CDR3 protein: CASRSGGAYNEQFF. CDR3 coding DNA: TGTGCCAGCAGGAGCGGGGGGGCCTACAATGAGCAGTTCTTC.

The chain employs TRBV5-6 and TRBJ2-5; D uncertain. The CDR3 totals 15 residues. With 2 bases removed from V and 2 bases from J, the gap between germline ends came to 13 bases. CDR1 and CDR2 from the germline V gene are SGHDT and YYEEEE. Here the CDR3 reads CASSFQQPIQETQYF. In DNA form, the CDR3 reads TGTGCCAGCAGCTTTCAACAGCCGATTCAAGAGACCCAGTACTTC.

This chain connects TRBV27 to TRBJ2-1, with 10 bases aligning to TRBD1. V trimming: 5 bases; J trimming: 8 bases; junction bases outside the gene matches: 9. The germline V gene has CDR1 MNHEY and CDR2 SMNVEV (reference sequence). The CDR3 loop spans 15 amino acids. The CDR3 nucleotides are TGTGCCAGCAGTGCCGGGACAGGGGTGGTGGATGAGCAGTTCTTC. As protein: CASSAGTGVVDEQFF.

The CDR3 sequence: CASSYSGTGGVYGYTF. CDR3 nucleotide sequence: TGTGCCAGCAGTTACTCCGGGACAGGGGGCGTCTATGGCTACACCTTC. The chain has TRBV6-5 and TRBJ1-2, with 12 bases fitting TRBD1. Germline V gene data show CDR1 as MNHEY and CDR2 as SVGAGI. J was trimmed by 4 bases and V by 0 bases; bases with no gene match: 3. The CDR3 is 16 amino acids.

The chain employs TRBV6-2 or TRBV6-3 and TRBJ1-1; TRBD1 might be the D (5 bases). Trimming took off 0 bases at V and 5 bases at J, with 10 bases between the two ends. Looked up from germline, CDR1 is MNHEY and CDR2 is SVGEGT. The CDR3 has 14 residues. CDR3: CASSYSGGETEAFF. The CDR3 nucleotides read TGTGCCAGCAGTTACTCGGGGGGTGAAACTGAAGCTTTCTTT.

This sequence joins TRBV7-9 and TRBJ2-7, with D maybe TRBD2 (5 bases). Germline values: CDR1 SEHNR, CDR2 FQNEAQ (reference sequence). V was shortened by 5 bases and J by 7 bases, with 12 bases between the two germline ends. This CDR3 has 12 residues. CDR3 nucleotide sequence: TGTGCCAGCAGCCCGATGGACTTTGAGCAGTACTTC. The encoded protein is CASSPMDFEQYF.

The CDR3 sequence is CASSAGMNTEAFF. The DNA for the CDR3 is TGTGCCAGCAGTGCCGGGATGAACACTGAAGCTTTCTTT. This sequence joins TRBV2 and TRBJ1-1; D is unresolved. Deletions cut 4 bases from V and 0 bases from J, with 6 bases between. The CDR3 is 13 residues long. The germline gives CDR1 SNHLY, CDR2 FYNNEI.

The chain carries TRBV10-3 and TRBJ1-6; TRBD1 matches 8 bases. CDR1 ENHRY and CDR2 SYGVKD come from the germline V gene. V was clipped by 3 bases and J by 8 bases; unmatched bases: 3. The CDR3 sequence is 14 residues long. CDR3: CAISDGTGYSPLHF. CDR3 in DNA: TGTGCCATCAGTGACGGGACAGGCTATTCACCCCTCCACTTT.

The CDR3 here is CASSYSRTGQGHGYTF. DNA of the CDR3: TGTGCCAGCAGTTACTCCAGGACGGGACAGGGTCACGGCTACACCTTC. V gene TRBV6-5 combines with J gene TRBJ1-2, with 9 bases that match TRBD1. The CDR3 extends over 16 amino acids. V lost 0 bases and J lost 8; bases outside the gene matches: 10. From germline, CDR1 is MNHEY and CDR2 SVGAGI.

The rearrangement links TRBV6-2 or TRBV6-3 to TRBJ2-7; TRBD1 matches at 10 bases. The CDR3 runs 15 residues. With 4 bases clipped from V and 5 bases from J, the junction kept 8 bases outside the gene matches. Germline assignment: CDR1 MNHEY and CDR2 SVGEGT. The CDR3 DNA sequence: TGTGCCAGCAGTTCCCGGGACAGGGGCGGGGACGAGCAGTACTTC. Its protein is CASSSRDRGGDEQYF.

The chain's CDR3 is CASSSGQGAYEQFF. The CDR3, as DNA: TGTGCCAGCAGTTCAGGACAGGGGGCCTATGAGCAGTTCTTC. This chain connects TRBV6-5 to TRBJ2-1; TRBD1 matches at 11 bases. Germline assignment: CDR1 MNHEY and CDR2 SVGAGI. The junction had 4 bases not matched to a gene; V was cut back by 4 bases and J by 8 bases. The CDR3 is 14 amino acids.

The V and J genes are TRBV7-3 and TRBJ1-2; 8 bases match TRBD1. J gave up 4 bases and V 4 bases, and 5 bases lay outside the gene matches. CDR1 and CDR2 (germline): SGHTA, FQGTGA. The CDR3 is made up of 14 amino acids. This CDR3 is CASSSQGAGYGYTF. The CDR3 DNA follows: TGTGCCAGCAGCTCGCAGGGGGCAGGCTATGGCTACACCTTC.

The chain is built from TRBV6-6 and TRBJ2-1; 9 bases are a match to TRBD1. Germline assignment: CDR1 MNHNY and CDR2 SVGAGI (reference sequence). This CDR3 comprises 15 residues. Trimming took 7 bases from V and 4 from J; bases not matched to a gene: 8. DNA for the CDR3: TGTGCCAGCATAGACCGGGACAGGGCATACAATGAGCAGTTCTTC. The encoded protein is CASIDRDRAYNEQFF.

The CDR3: CASSPGQGGRGNTIYF. CDR3 sequence (DNA): TGTGCCAGCAGTCCTGGACAGGGCGGTCGTGGAAACACCATATATTTT. V and J are TRBV25-1 and TRBJ1-3; 8 bases fit TRBD1. This CDR3 is 16 amino acids long. Germline lookup yields CDR1 MGHDK and CDR2 SYGVNS. V dropped 5 bases and J dropped 3; count of bases not matched to a gene: 9.

About this clone: Different DNA sequences within this sample yield the same CDR3. V usage is TRBV28 and J usage is TRBJ2-1; 9 positions agree with TRBD2. The CDR3 contains 19 residues. Germline loops: CDR1 MDHEN, CDR2 SYDVKM. V shed 4 bases and J 0 bases; nucleotides not matched to a gene: 13. In DNA, the CDR3 is TGTGCCAGCAGTTCCAGCCCCTTGACTAGCGGAACCTCCTACAATGAGCAGTTCTTC. Residues: CASSSSPLTSGTSYNEQFF.

The V and J genes are TRBV30 and TRBJ1-1; 7 nucleotides line up with TRBD1. Unmatched junction bases numbered 10, after V lost 1 base and J lost 11 bases. Germline V gene lookup returns CDR1 GTSNPN and CDR2 SVGIG (reference sequence). The CDR3 covers 13 residues. The CDR3 region has the DNA TGTGCCTGGAGTGGGGTTCGACAGGGAGGCGCTTTCTTT. Translation: CAWSGVRQGGAFF. Drawing the rest from reference TRBV30 and TRBJ1-1, the complete variable domain is SQTIHQWPATLVQPVGSPLSLECTVEGTSNPNLYWYRQAAGRGLQLLFYSVGIGQISSEVPQNLSASRPQDRQFILSSKKLLLSDSGFYLCAWSGVRQGGAFFGQGTRLTVV.

This sequence joins TRBV11-2 and TRBJ2-3, with TRBD2 as a possible D gene (6 bases). This CDR3 has 15 residues. Deletions cut 3 bases from V and 1 base from J, with 11 bases between. The germline V gene has CDR1 SGHAT and CDR2 FQNNGV. CDR3 region: CASSLYGGGTDTQYF. The CDR3 nucleotides read TGTGCCAGCAGCTTGTATGGCGGGGGCACAGATACGCAGTATTTT.

The chain has TRBV10-1 and TRBJ2-2; perhaps TRBD1 as D (5 bases). This CDR3 spans 14 amino acids. CDR1 and CDR2 (germline): WNHNN, SYGVQD (reference sequence). Trimming took 4 bases from V and 0 from J, leaving 6 bases between them. CDR3 amino acids: CASSGQSNTGELFF. The CDR3 nucleotides are TGCGCCAGCAGTGGACAGTCGAACACCGGGGAGCTGTTTTTT.

This chain uses TRBV20-1 with TRBJ2-1; maybe TRBD1 (6 bases). The V and J ends lost 3 bases and 3 bases respectively, with 15 bases between them. This CDR3 spans 15 amino acids. Germline V lookup: CDR1 DFQATT, CDR2 SNEGSKA (reference sequence). The CDR3 loop is CSASPADSLYNEQFF. The CDR3 DNA reads as TGCAGTGCTAGTCCGGCGGACAGCCTCTACAATGAGCAGTTCTTC.

CDR3: CASSQERTQYF. The DNA for the CDR3 is TGTGCCAGCAGCCAAGAACGGACGCAGTATTTT. J is TRBJ2-3 and V is TRBV14; D unresolved. V gave up 0 bases and J gave up 9 bases, with 4 bases separating them. The CDR3 covers 11 residues. Germline V gene lookup returns CDR1 SGHDN and CDR2 FVKESK.

This rearrangement joins TRBV6-1 to TRBJ2-7; D perhaps matches TRBD1 (5 bases). The V end was cut by 3 bases, the J end by 2 bases, with 5 bases between. The CDR3 totals 12 residues. Germline V gene data show CDR1 as MNHNS and CDR2 as SASEGT. The CDR3 DNA is TGTGCCAGCAGTGAGGGGCCCTACGAGCAGTACTTC. Translation: CASSEGPYEQYF.

The genes are TRBV7-2 and TRBJ2-3; possibly TRBD2 for D (6 bases). The CDR3 runs 16 residues. Germline values: CDR1 SGHTA, CDR2 FQGNSA. V was trimmed by 5 bases and J by 3 bases, leaving 18 bases between them. CDR3 loop: CASSASSALGTDTQYF. As DNA, the CDR3 is TGTGCCAGCAGCGCGTCTAGCGCATTGGGGACAGATACGCAGTATTTT.